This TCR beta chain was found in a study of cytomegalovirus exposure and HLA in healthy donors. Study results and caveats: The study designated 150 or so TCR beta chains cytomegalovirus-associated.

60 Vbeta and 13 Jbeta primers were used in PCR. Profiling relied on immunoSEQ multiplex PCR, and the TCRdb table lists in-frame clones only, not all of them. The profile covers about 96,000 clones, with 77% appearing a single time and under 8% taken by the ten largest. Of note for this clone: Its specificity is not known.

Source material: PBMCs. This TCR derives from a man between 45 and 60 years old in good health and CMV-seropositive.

The CDR3 DNA reads as TGTGCCAGCAGCGGGACAGGTAATGCCTACGAGCAGTACTTC. Translating it yields CASSGTGNAYEQYF. The rearrangement uses TRBV13 and TRBJ2-7; 8 nucleotides line up with TRBD1. Per germline, CDR1 PRHDT and CDR2 FYEKMQ (reference sequence). The CDR3 is 14 residues long. After removal of 5 bases from V and 2 bases from J, the junction contained 5 bases not matched to a gene.